Judged by abundance, the clone carrying this T cell receptor beta chain is medium-sized. As yet, its antigen is unknown. Original analysis: CDR3 was compared across clinicopathological groups, and the resulting differences were used to build a distant-metastasis classifier for papillary thyroid cancer. TCRdb ran MiXCR on the PCR reads. TCRdb's processing, not the authors', yielded these V and J calls. The repertoire has fewer than 12,000 clones, 12% of them found once; the top ten carry roughly 12%. This record comes from a study of metastatic and nonmetastatic thyroid tumors. Study-level information: Repertoires of blood and of tissue (tumor or nodule) from malignant and benign thyroid patients were compared.

The study, taken as a whole, reports: As reported, TCR beta diversity in blood and tumor was significantly higher in malignant thyroid tumors than in benign nodules.

Germline V gene lookup returns CDR1 MNHNS and CDR2 SASEGT. V lost 0 bases to trimming and J lost 2 bases, with 5 bases between them. This CDR3 has 13 amino acids. The entire patient cohort was treatment-naive prior to thyroid surgery. J is TRBJ2-7 and V is TRBV6-1; no clear D gene. The sequenced sample consisted of blood. The sequence was collected from a female donor with papillary thyroid cancer or a benign thyroid nodule (not recorded which). Some clones in this sample may be carry-over from other donors' samples. The CDR3 reads CASSEAIPYEQYF. The DNA of the CDR3 is TGTGCCAGCAGTGAAGCTATCCCCTACGAGCAGTACTTC.